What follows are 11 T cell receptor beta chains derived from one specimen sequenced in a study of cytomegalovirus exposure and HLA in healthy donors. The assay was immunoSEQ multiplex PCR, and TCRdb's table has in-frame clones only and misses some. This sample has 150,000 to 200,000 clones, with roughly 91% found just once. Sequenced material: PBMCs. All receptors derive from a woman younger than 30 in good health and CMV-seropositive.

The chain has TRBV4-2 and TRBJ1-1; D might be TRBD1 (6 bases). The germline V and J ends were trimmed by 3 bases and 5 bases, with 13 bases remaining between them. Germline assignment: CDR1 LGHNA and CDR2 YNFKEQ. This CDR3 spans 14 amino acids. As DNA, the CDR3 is TGTGCCAGCAGCCACCCCGGGGGGCGGACTGAAGCTTTCTTT. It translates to CASSHPGGRTEAFF.

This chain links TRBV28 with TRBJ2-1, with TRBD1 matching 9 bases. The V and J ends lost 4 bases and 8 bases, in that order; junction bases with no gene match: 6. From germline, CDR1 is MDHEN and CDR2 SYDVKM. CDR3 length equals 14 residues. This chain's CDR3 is CASSSGTGFYEQFF. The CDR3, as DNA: TGTGCCAGCAGTTCCGGGACAGGGTTTTATGAGCAGTTCTTC.

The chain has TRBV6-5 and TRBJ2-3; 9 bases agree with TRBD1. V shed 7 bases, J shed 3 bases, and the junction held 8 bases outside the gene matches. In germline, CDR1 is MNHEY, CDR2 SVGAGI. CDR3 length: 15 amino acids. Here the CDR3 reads CASKRTGEWTDTQYF. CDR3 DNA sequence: TGTGCCAGCAAAAGGACAGGGGAGTGGACAGATACGCAGTATTTT.

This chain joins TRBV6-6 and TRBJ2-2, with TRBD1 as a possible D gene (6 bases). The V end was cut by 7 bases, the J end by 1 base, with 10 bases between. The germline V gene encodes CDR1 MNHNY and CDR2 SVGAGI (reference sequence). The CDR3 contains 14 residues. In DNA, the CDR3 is TGTGCCAGCATGGTACAGGGGAACACCGGGGAGCTGTTTTTT. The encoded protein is CASMVQGNTGELFF.

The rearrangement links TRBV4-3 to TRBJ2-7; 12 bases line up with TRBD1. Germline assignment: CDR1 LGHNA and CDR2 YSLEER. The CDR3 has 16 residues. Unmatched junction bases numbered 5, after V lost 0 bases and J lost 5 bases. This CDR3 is CASSQELGTGGHEQYF. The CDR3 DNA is TGCGCCAGCAGCCAAGAATTAGGGACAGGGGGCCACGAGCAGTACTTC.

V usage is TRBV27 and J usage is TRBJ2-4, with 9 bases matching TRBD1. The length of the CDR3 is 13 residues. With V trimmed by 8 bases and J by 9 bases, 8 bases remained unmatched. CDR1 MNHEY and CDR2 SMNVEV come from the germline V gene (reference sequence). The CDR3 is CASSLGTGTIQYF. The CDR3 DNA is TGTGCCAGCTCACTCGGGACAGGGACCATTCAGTACTTC.

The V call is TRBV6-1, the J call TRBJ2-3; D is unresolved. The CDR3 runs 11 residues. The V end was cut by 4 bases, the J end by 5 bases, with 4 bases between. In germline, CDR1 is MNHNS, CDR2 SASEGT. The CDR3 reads CASSVGDTQYF. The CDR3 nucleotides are TGTGCCAGCAGTGTCGGAGATACGCAGTATTTT.

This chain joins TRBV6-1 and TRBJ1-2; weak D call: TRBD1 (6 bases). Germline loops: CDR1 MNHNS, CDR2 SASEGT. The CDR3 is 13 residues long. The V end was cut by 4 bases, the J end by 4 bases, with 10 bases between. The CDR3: CASSVQGSYGYTF. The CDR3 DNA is TGTGCCAGCAGTGTACAGGGCAGCTATGGCTACACCTTC.

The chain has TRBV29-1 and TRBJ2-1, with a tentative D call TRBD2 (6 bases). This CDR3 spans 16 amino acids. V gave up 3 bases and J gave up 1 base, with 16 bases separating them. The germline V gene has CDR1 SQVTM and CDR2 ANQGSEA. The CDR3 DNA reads TGCAGCGTTGAGGGTGGGAGCGGGCTATCCTACAATGAGCAGTTCTTC. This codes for CSVEGGSGLSYNEQFF.

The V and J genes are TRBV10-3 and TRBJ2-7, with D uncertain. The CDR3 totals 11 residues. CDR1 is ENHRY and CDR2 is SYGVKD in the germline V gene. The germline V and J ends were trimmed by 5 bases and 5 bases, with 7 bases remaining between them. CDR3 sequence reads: CAISIQDEQYF. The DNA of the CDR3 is TGTGCCATCAGTATACAAGACGAGCAGTACTTC.

CDR3 amino acids: CATYRGGETQYF. The CDR3, as DNA: TGTGCCACGTACAGGGGTGGGGAGACCCAGTACTTC. The chain employs TRBV27 and TRBJ2-5; TRBD1 matches 7 bases. The V gene end was trimmed by 10 bases and the J gene end by 5 bases; junction bases not matched to a gene: 7. Looked up from germline, CDR1 is MNHEY and CDR2 is SMNVEV (reference sequence). This CDR3 region has 12 residues.